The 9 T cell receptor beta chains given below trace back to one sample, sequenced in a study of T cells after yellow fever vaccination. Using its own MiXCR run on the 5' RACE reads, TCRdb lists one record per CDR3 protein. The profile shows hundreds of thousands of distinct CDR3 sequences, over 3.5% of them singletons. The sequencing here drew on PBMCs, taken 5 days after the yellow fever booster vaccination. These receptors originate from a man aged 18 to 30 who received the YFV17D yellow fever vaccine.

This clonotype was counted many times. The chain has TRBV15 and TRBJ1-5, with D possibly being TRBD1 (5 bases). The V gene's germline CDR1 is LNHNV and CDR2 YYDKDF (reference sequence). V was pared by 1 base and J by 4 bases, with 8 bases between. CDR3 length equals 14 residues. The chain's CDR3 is CATSRGPGNQPQHF. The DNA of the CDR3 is TGTGCCACCAGCAGAGGCCCAGGGAATCAGCCCCAGCATTTT.

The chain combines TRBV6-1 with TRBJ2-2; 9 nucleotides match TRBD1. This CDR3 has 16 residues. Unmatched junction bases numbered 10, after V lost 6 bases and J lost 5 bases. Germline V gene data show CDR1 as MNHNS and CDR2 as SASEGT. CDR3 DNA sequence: TGTGCCAGCAGAGGTCTGGGGACAGGGAGGACCGGGGAGCTGTTTTTT. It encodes CASRGLGTGRTGELFF.

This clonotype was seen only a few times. The CDR3 here is CASSSFGYEQYF. In nucleotides, the CDR3 is TGTGCCAGCAGTTCGTTCGGTTACGAGCAGTACTTC. V is TRBV6-2 or TRBV6-3 and J is TRBJ2-7; D is ambiguous. This CDR3 has 12 amino acids. V shed 4 bases and J shed 4 bases, with 8 bases lying between them. Germline loops: CDR1 MNHEY, CDR2 SVGEGT.

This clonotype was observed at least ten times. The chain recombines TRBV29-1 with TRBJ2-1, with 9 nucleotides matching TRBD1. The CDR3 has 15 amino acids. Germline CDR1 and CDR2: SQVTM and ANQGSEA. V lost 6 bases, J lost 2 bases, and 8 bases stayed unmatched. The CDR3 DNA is TGCAGCGTCAACAGGGGGCAGGGGACCTACAATGAGCAGTTCTTC. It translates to CSVNRGQGTYNEQFF.

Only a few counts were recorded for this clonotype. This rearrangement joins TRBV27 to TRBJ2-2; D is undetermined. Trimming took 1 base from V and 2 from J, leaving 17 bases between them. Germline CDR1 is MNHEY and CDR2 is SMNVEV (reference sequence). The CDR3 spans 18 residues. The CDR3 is CASSLYISGGGNTGELFF. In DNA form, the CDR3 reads TGTGCCAGCAGTTTATATATAAGTGGCGGTGGAAACACCGGGGAGCTGTTTTTT.

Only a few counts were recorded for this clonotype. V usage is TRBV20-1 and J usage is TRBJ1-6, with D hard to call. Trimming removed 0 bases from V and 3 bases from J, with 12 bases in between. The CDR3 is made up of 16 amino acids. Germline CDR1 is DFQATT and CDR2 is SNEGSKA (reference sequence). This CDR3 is CSARDRGALYNSPLHF. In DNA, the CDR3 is TGCAGTGCTAGAGATCGGGGTGCTCTCTATAATTCACCCCTCCACTTT.

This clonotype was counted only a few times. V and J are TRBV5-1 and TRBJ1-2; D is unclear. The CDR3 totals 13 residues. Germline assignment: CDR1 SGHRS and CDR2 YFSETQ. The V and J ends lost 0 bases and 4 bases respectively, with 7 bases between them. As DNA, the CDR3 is TGCGCCAGCAGCTTGGACGTGGCCTATGGCTACACCTTC. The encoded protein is CASSLDVAYGYTF.

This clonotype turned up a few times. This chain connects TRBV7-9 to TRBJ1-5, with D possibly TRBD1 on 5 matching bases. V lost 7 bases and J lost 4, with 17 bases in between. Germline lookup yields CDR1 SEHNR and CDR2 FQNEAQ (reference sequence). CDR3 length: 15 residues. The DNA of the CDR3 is TGTGCCAGCACCCTAAGCGGGGGTCCTAATCAGCCCCAGCATTTT. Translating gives CASTLSGGPNQPQHF. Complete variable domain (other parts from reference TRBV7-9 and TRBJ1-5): DTGVSQNPRHKITKRGQNVTFRCDPISEHNRLYWYRQTLGQGPEFLTYFQNEAQLEKSRLLSDRFSAERPKGSFSTLEIQRTEQGDSAMYLCASTLSGGPNQPQHFGDGTRLSIL.

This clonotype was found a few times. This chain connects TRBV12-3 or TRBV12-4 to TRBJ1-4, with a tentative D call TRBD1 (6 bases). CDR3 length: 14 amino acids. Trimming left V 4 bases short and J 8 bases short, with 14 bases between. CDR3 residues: CASSSTGFWEKLFF. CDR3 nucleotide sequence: TGTGCCAGCAGTTCAACAGGGTTTTGGGAAAAACTGTTTTTT.